Listed below are T cell receptor beta chains from one sample, sequenced in a study of blood T cell repertoires in COVID-19. TCRdb's table, derived via immunoSEQ multiplex PCR, lists solely in-frame clones and lacks some. The sample records some 250,000 clones, 82% being singletons. Material: peripheral blood. Receptors were obtained from a woman aged 18 to 35 with acute or convalescent COVID-19. CDR3s include the opening cysteine and the closing phenylalanine or tryptophan. D genes are given only for firm matches. Only some rows state a clone size, as once, few, many or a class for expanded clones.

D gene	V gene	J gene	clone size	CDR3 protein	CDR3 DNA
.	TRBV7-9	TRBJ2-5	many	CASSHNRVADQETQYF	TGTGCCAGCAGCCATAACAGGGTTGCGGATCAAGAGACCCAGTACTTC
.	TRBV9	TRBJ2-1	.	CASSTTDNEQFF	TGTGCCAGCAGCACGACTGACAATGAGCAGTTCTTC
TRBD1	TRBV7-9	TRBJ1-6	.	CASSLDRGHGFDPLHF	TGTGCCAGCAGCCTAGACAGGGGGCATGGATTCGATCCCCTCCACTTT
.	TRBV4-1	TRBJ1-4	.	CASSQDGTLATNEKLFF	TGCGCCAGCAGCCAAGATGGGACACTCGCAACTAATGAAAAACTGTTTTTT
TRBD1	TRBV28	TRBJ1-6	.	CASSMGGQGNSPLHF	TGTGCCAGCAGTATGGGGGGACAGGGCAATTCACCCCTCCACTTT
.	TRBV5-4	TRBJ2-7	.	CASSLLGGDSYEQYF	TGTGCCAGCAGCTTGCTGGGGGGTGACTCCTACGAGCAGTACTTC
TRBD1	TRBV4-3	TRBJ1-2	.	CASSPSYPTGGGFGYTF	TGCGCCAGCAGCCCAAGCTACCCTACAGGGGGCGGTTTTGGCTACACCTTC
.	TRBV30	TRBJ2-7	.	CAWIVSWGGREEQYF	TGTGCCTGGATCGTCTCGTGGGGGGGGCGAGAAGAGCAGTACTTC
TRBD1	TRBV7-9	TRBJ2-1	few	CASSLPGQGLGGQFF	TGTGCCAGCAGCTTACCCGGACAGGGGCTGGGAGGGCAGTTCTTC
.	TRBV11-2	TRBJ2-3	.	CASSSRRAADTQYF	TGTGCCAGCAGCTCCAGAAGAGCGGCAGATACGCAGTATTTT
.	TRBV5-5	TRBJ1-1	.	CASRSPGPSKAFF	TGTGCCAGCAGGAGCCCCGGTCCTTCGAAAGCTTTCTTT
.	TRBV2	TRBJ2-3	.	CASSELSSDTQYF	TGTGCCAGCAGTGAACTTTCCTCAGATACGCAGTATTTT
TRBD2	TRBV19	TRBJ2-7	once	CASSISGGEQYF	TGTGCCAGTAGTATATCGGGGGGCGAGCAGTACTTC
.	TRBV6-1	TRBJ2-7	.	CASSEFDQGGYEQYF	TGTGCCAGCAGTGAATTCGATCAGGGAGGCTACGAGCAGTACTTC
TRBD2	TRBV7-2	TRBJ2-2	.	CASSLVAGRGAYTGELFF	TGTGCCAGCAGCTTAGTAGCGGGGCGGGGGGCGTACACCGGGGAGCTGTTTTTT
TRBD1	TRBV3-1/TRBV3-2	TRBJ1-2	once	CATRDSNYGYTF	TGTGCCACCCGGGACAGTAACTATGGCTACACCTTC
TRBD2	TRBV5-6	TRBJ2-5	.	CASSRGLAGATQYF	TGTGCCAGCAGCAGGGGACTAGCGGGCGCGACCCAGTACTTC
TRBD1	TRBV5-1	TRBJ1-2	few	CASSSPPAGGYGYTF	TGCGCCAGCAGCTCCCCCCCGGCAGGGGGCTATGGCTACACCTTC
TRBD1	TRBV4-3	TRBJ2-7	.	CASSQTDRARGEQYF	TGCGCCAGCAGCCAAACCGACAGGGCCAGGGGAGAGCAGTACTTC
TRBD1	TRBV6-6	TRBJ2-1	few	CASKGTQGSNEQFF	TGTGCCAGCAAGGGAACACAGGGGAGTAATGAGCAGTTCTTC
.	TRBV6-2/TRBV6-3	TRBJ2-1	.	CASSWPRQAIYNEQFF	TGTGCCAGCAGTTGGCCCCGACAGGCTATCTACAATGAGCAGTTCTTC
.	TRBV3-1/TRBV3-2	TRBJ1-5	.	CASSQDLSNQPQHF	TGTGCCAGCAGCCAAGACCTTAGCAATCAGCCCCAGCATTTT
.	TRBV5-4	TRBJ1-1	.	CASSLSVDTEAFF	TGTGCCAGCAGCTTGTCGGTGGACACTGAAGCTTTCTTT
.	TRBV27	TRBJ1-5	.	CASSYDSRGNQPQHF	TGTGCCAGCAGTTACGACAGTCGAGGCAATCAGCCCCAGCATTTT
.	TRBV28	TRBJ1-1	.	CASSSPTSTELGTEAFF	TGTGCCAGCAGTTCGCCCACCTCGACAGAATTGGGCACTGAAGCTTTCTTT
.	TRBV7-2	TRBJ1-5	once	CASSFYSSNQPQHF	TGTGCCAGCAGCTTTTATAGTAGCAATCAGCCCCAGCATTTT